A single sample gave rise to the 17 T cell receptor beta chains below, sequenced in a study of shared clonotypes between healthy human individuals. The table came from immunoSEQ multiplex PCR; TCRdb's copy has only in-frame clones and leaves some out. The sample lists around 2,000,000 clones, over 85% occurring once. The sequenced material came from naive CD4+ T cells sorted from blood. The subset is: CD45RA+ positively selected. These receptors were taken from a man aged 18 to 30 in good health.

Note on this clone: At one end the junction does not follow the germline gene, possibly because of a read error. The same CDR3 is also encoded by other DNA sequences in this sample. V gene TRBV7-9 combines with J gene TRBJ2-1; TRBD2 matches 7 bases. The CDR3 has 14 residues. From germline, CDR1 is SEHNR and CDR2 FQNEAQ (reference sequence). The CDR3 sequence: CASSLSGTYNEQFF. CDR3 nucleotide sequence: TGTGCCAGCAGCTTGAGCGGGACCTATAATGAGCAGTTCTTC.

The chain joins TRBV28 to TRBJ1-5; 8 positions match TRBD1. Germline loops: CDR1 MDHEN, CDR2 SYDVKM. The V segment lost 5 bases and the J segment 4 bases; nucleotides outside the gene matches: 4. This CDR3 is 14 amino acids long. The CDR3 region has the DNA TGTGCCAGCAGTAGGGACAGGAGAAATCAGCCCCAGCATTTT. Protein product: CASSRDRRNQPQHF.

This chain connects TRBV5-1 to TRBJ1-6; D is unresolved. Germline CDR1 is SGHRS and CDR2 is YFSETQ. This CDR3 is built from 15 residues. V lost 3 bases, J lost 8 bases, and 15 bases lay in between. This CDR3 is CASSSTGPLDSPLHF. CDR3 DNA: TGCGCCAGCAGCTCCACCGGGCCACTGGATTCACCCCTCCACTTT.

This chain joins TRBV5-1 and TRBJ1-2; weak D call: TRBD1 (6 bases). V was cut by 2 bases and J by 4 bases, with 12 bases left in between. The CDR3 has 14 residues. Germline CDR1 SGHRS, CDR2 YFSETQ. CDR3 DNA: TGCGCCAGCAGCTTCAACGACAGGACCTATGGCTACACCTTC. This sequence encodes CASSFNDRTYGYTF.

The chain joins TRBV5-1 to TRBJ1-5; a possible D gene is TRBD1 (6 bases). The V and J ends lost 4 bases and 2 bases respectively, with 10 bases between them. The CDR3 is made up of 14 amino acids. Germline V gives CDR1 SGHRS, CDR2 YFSETQ. CDR3 amino acids: CASSPDSGNQPQHF. In nucleotides, the CDR3 is TGCGCCAGCAGCCCGGACAGTGGCAATCAGCCCCAGCATTTT. Filled out from reference TRBV5-1 and TRBJ1-5, the complete variable domain reads KAGVTQTPRYLIKTRGQQVTLSCSPISGHRSVSWYQQTPGQGLQFLFEYFSETQRNKGNFPGRFSGRQFSNSRSEMNVSTLELGDSALYLCASSPDSGNQPQHFGDGTRLSIL.

On this clone itself: Other nucleotide sequences from this sample produce the same CDR3. This chain links TRBV6-5 with TRBJ2-7, with TRBD2 matching 7 bases. Germline CDR1 reads MNHEY; CDR2 reads SVGAGI. The CDR3 covers 11 residues. V was clipped by 8 bases and J by 3 bases; unmatched bases: 1. DNA for the CDR3: TGTGCCAGCCGGGGGGACTACGAGCAGTACTTC. Translated: CASRGDYEQYF.

The chain couples TRBV6-5 to TRBJ1-2, with a weak D call TRBD1 (5 bases). CDR3 length equals 15 residues. Germline V gives CDR1 MNHEY, CDR2 SVGAGI. V gave up 5 bases and J gave up 3 bases, with 16 bases separating them. CDR3 DNA sequence: TGTGCCAGCAGTCCCCGTGAGGGGAACGACTATGGCTACACCTTC. Protein sequence: CASSPREGNDYGYTF.

The chain recombines TRBV19 with TRBJ2-5; either TRBD1 or TRBD2 may supply D (5 bases each). The V end lost 5 bases, the J end lost 5 bases, and 12 bases lay between the germline ends. This CDR3 contains 13 residues. Germline V gene data show CDR1 as LNHDA and CDR2 as SQIVND (reference sequence). Here the CDR3 reads CASSGGPGETQYF. CDR3 nucleotide sequence: TGTGCCAGTAGTGGCGGGCCAGGGGAGACCCAGTACTTC.

The chain carries TRBV25-1 and TRBJ2-7, with a possible D match to TRBD2 (5 bases). Per the germline V gene, CDR1 is MGHDK and CDR2 is SYGVNS. The CDR3 length is 15 residues. V lost 1 base to trimming and J lost 2 bases, with 12 bases between them. CDR3 amino acids: CASSEWSGGTYEQYF. CDR3 in DNA: TGTGCCAGCAGTGAATGGTCTGGAGGAACCTACGAGCAGTACTTC.

The chain employs TRBV7-6 and TRBJ2-3; TRBD2 aligns across 7 bases. The CDR3 consists of 15 residues. Germline values: CDR1 SGHVS, CDR2 FNYEAQ. The V and J ends lost 8 bases and 0 bases, in that order; junction bases with no gene match: 8. CDR3 loop: CASGRAGESTDTQYF. The CDR3 DNA is TGTGCCAGCGGGAGGGCGGGGGAGAGCACAGATACGCAGTATTTT.

This sequence joins TRBV9 and TRBJ1-6; 7 nucleotides match TRBD1. The CDR3 sequence is 15 residues long. Trimming at V came to 3 bases and at J to 8 bases, leaving 8 bases not matched to a gene. The germline gives CDR1 SGDLS, CDR2 YYNGEE. For the CDR3, the DNA is TGTGCCAGCAGCGCCGGAGGACAGGTTTATTCACCCCTCCACTTT. It translates to CASSAGGQVYSPLHF.

This chain uses TRBV5-1 with TRBJ2-5; 7 bases fit TRBD2. The J segment lost 3 bases and the V segment lost 5 bases, leaving 4 bases of the junction unmatched. Per germline, CDR1 SGHRS and CDR2 YFSETQ. The CDR3 contains 13 residues. CDR3 in amino acids: CASSRAGEETQYF. CDR3 DNA: TGCGCCAGCAGTAGGGCGGGAGAAGAGACCCAGTACTTC.

The V and J genes are TRBV5-4 and TRBJ1-2; TRBD1 matches at 11 bases. Per the germline V gene, CDR1 is SGHNT and CDR2 is YYREEE (reference sequence). There are 15 residues in the CDR3. Trimming at V came to 4 bases and at J to 8 bases, leaving 10 bases not matched to a gene. In nucleotides, the CDR3 is TGTGCCAGCAGCCTCCCCCGGGACAGGGGGGTAGGCTACACCTTC. This translates into CASSLPRDRGVGYTF.

This chain uses TRBV28 with TRBJ1-3; D is uncertain. V gave up 10 bases and J gave up 0 bases, with 19 bases separating them. Germline CDR1 and CDR2: MDHEN and SYDVKM. This CDR3 is built from 16 residues. CDR3 region: CATTAWGSLSGNTIYF. The CDR3 coding sequence is TGTGCCACCACGGCGTGGGGATCCCTCTCTGGAAACACCATATATTTT. The variable domain in full, completed from reference TRBV28 and TRBJ1-3, reads DVKVTQSSRYLVKRTGEKVFLECVQDMDHENMFWYRQDPGLGLRLIYFSYDVKMKEKGDIPEGYSVSREKKERFSLILESASTNQTSMYLCATTAWGSLSGNTIYFGEGSWLTVV.

The rearrangement joins TRBV11-3 to TRBJ2-3; D tentatively reads TRBD1 or TRBD2 (5 bases each). CDR3 length equals 16 residues. The germline CDR1 and CDR2 sequences are SGHNT and YENEEA. Trimming pared 5 bases from V and 1 base from J, leaving 16 bases between. The CDR3 bases are TGTGCCAGCAGCCCCGGAGTGGGGCGGGGCACAGATACGCAGTATTTT. It codes for CASSPGVGRGTDTQYF.

This chain links TRBV30 with TRBJ2-7, with D uncertain. The V and J ends lost 1 base and 3 bases respectively, with 10 bases between them. CDR3 size: 13 residues. CDR1 and CDR2 (germline): GTSNPN, SVGIG (reference sequence). The CDR3 DNA reads as TGTGCCTGGAGTGCCAGCTCCCACTACGAGCAGTACTTC. Translated: CAWSASSHYEQYF. Complete variable domain (other parts from reference TRBV30 and TRBJ2-7): SQTIHQWPATLVQPVGSPLSLECTVEGTSNPNLYWYRQAAGRGLQLLFYSVGIGQISSEVPQNLSASRPQDRQFILSSKKLLLSDSGFYLCAWSASSHYEQYFGPGTRLTVT.

The chain carries TRBV5-6 and TRBJ1-6; D gene uncertain. Trimming took 2 bases from V and 3 from J, leaving 6 bases between them. The CDR3 runs 14 residues. Germline V lookup: CDR1 SGHDT, CDR2 YYEEEE. This CDR3 is CASSLSGYNSPLHF. The CDR3 DNA reads as TGTGCCAGCAGCTTATCGGGCTATAATTCACCCCTCCACTTT.